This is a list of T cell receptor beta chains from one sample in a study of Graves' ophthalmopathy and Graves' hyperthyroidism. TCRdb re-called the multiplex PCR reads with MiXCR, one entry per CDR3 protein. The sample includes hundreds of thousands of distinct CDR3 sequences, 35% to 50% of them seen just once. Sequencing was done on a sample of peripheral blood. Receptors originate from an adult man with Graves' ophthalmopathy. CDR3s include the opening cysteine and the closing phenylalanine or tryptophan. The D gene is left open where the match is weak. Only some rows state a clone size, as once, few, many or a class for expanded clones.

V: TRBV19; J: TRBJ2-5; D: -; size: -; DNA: TGTGCCAGTAGTATAGCGGCCGGCCCTGGGGAGACCCAGTACTTC; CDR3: CASSIAAGPGETQYF
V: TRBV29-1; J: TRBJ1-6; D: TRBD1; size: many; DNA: TGCAGCGTTGGCCAGGGGGTTAATTCACCCCTCCACTTT; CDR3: CSVGQGVNSPLHF
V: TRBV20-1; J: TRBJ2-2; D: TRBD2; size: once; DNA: TGCAGTGCTACTGCTAGCGGGAGTAATACCGGGGAGCTGTTTTTT; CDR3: CSATASGSNTGELFF
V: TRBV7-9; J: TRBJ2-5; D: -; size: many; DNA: TGTGCCAGCAGCTTAGACACGGGGCGGACCCAGTACTTC; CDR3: CASSLDTGRTQYF
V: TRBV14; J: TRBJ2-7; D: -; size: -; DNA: TGTGCCAGCAGCCGGGCAGGTTTGTTAACCTCCTACGAGCAGTACTTC; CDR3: CASSRAGLLTSYEQYF
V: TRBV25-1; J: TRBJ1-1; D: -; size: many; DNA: TGTGCCAGCAGTGACAGCTTAATTAGGAACACTGAAGCTTTCTTT; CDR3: CASSDSLIRNTEAFF
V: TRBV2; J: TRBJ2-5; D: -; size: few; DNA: TGTGCCAGCAGTGAACGGTTCGAAGTGGAGACCCAGTACTTC; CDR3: CASSERFEVETQYF
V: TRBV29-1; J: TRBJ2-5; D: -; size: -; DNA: TGCAGCGTTGTATCGGGACGCTACCAAGAGACCCAGTACTTC; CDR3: CSVVSGRYQETQYF
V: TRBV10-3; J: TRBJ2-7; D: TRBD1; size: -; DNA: TGTGCCAGCAGCTATATGGACAGGGAAGGGCACGAGCAGTACTTC; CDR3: CASSYMDREGHEQYF
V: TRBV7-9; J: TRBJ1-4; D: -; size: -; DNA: TGTGCCAGCAGAAGGGGACAAGGTGAAAAACTGTTTTTT; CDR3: CASRRGQGEKLFF
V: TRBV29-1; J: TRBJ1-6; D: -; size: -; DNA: TGCAGCGCTGGGACGGGGCGGAATAATTCACCCCTCCACTTT; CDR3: CSAGTGRNNSPLHF
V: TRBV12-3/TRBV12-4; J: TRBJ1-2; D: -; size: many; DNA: TGTGCCAGCAGTGCCGGGAGGGATGGCTACACCTTC; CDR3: CASSAGRDGYTF
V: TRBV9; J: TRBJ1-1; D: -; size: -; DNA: TGTGCCAGCAGGCCCGTGGGGAACACTGAAGCTTTCTTT; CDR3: CASRPVGNTEAFF
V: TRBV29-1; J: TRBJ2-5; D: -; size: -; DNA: TGCAGCGTTGGAAAGGGCAATCAGCCCCAGTACTTC; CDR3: CSVGKGNQPQYF
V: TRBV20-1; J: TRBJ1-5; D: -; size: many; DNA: TGCAGTGCTAGACAAAGCAATCAGCCCCAGCATTTT; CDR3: CSARQSNQPQHF
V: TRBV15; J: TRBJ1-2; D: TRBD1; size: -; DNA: TGTGCCAGCTCAGGGACAGGGCCCACGGATGGCTACACCTTC; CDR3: CASSGTGPTDGYTF
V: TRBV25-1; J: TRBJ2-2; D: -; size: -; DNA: TGTGCCAGCAGCTTTTTTGCGGGACAGATTGACACCGGGGAGCTGTTTTTT; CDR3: CASSFFAGQIDTGELFF
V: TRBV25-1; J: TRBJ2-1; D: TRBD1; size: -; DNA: TGTGCCAGCAGCTTGGTCGGGACAGTCTACAATGAGCAGTTCTTC; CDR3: CASSLVGTVYNEQFF
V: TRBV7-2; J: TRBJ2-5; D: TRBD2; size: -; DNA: TGTGCCAGCAGCGTATCTAGCGGGAGTTCCCGATTGGAGACCCAGTACTTC; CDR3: CASSVSSGSSRLETQYF
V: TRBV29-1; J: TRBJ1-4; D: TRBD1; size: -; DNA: TGCAGCGTCGACCGACAGGGAGGTCTGTTTTTT; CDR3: CSVDRQGGLFF
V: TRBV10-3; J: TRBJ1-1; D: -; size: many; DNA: TGTGCCATCACCGCGGAGGGGAGGAACACTGAAGCTTTCTTT; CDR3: CAITAEGRNTEAFF
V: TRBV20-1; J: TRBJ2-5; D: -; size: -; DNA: TGCAGTGCTTTCCGGAGGGCAGGGAGAGAGACCCAGTACTTC; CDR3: CSAFRRAGRETQYF
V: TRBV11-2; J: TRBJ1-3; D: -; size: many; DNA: TGTGCCAGCAGCCCTTGGGACGGCGGAAACACCATATATTTT; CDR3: CASSPWDGGNTIYF
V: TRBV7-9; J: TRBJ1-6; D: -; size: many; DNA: TGTGCCAGCGGTCAGGCAGACAGGAGTAGGAATTCACCCCTCCACTTT; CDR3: CASGQADRSRNSPLHF
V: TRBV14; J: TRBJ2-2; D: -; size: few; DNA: TGTGCCAGCAGCCTATATAGCAGGGAGCTGTTTTTT; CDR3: CASSLYSRELFF
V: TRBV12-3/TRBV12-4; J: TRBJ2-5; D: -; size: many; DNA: TGTGCCAGCAGTTTTAGGGAGACCCAGTACTTC; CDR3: CASSFRETQYF